Listed below are T cell receptor beta chains from one sample, sequenced in a study of regulatory T cells in long-lasting Graves disease. MiXCR, run by TCRdb on the multiplex PCR reads, gives a single entry per CDR3 protein. The data hold approximately 400,000 distinct CDR3 sequences, with 15% observed a single time. These data are also associated with another study on T cells in Graves' hyperthyroidism and ophthalmopathy.

The sample was peripheral blood mononuclear cells (PBMCs), taken at new diagnosis, from a patient treated with antithyroid drugs. The source of these receptors is a woman in her 30s with Graves disease. The CDR3 runs from the conserved cysteine through the conserved F or W. D genes are given only for firm matches. The size field is filled for only some rows; it gives once, few, many or a size class.

D	V	J	size	CDR3	DNA
.	TRBV3-1	TRBJ2-1	many	CASSQGQGVREQFF	TGTGCCAGCAGCCAAGGGCAAGGGGTGAGGGAGCAGTTCTTC
.	TRBV24-1	TRBJ2-5	many	CATSDPTGPEGTQYF	TGTGCCACCAGTGACCCGACGGGCCCTGAGGGGACCCAGTACTTC
.	TRBV5-1	TRBJ1-2	.	CASTPPTGYGYTF	TGCGCCAGCACCCCCCCGACAGGCTATGGCTACACCTTC
TRBD2	TRBV20-1	TRBJ2-5	many	CSASNELAGTRGETQYF	TGCAGTGCTAGTAATGAACTAGCGGGAACTCGTGGCGAGACCCAGTACTTC
.	TRBV15	TRBJ1-4	.	CATSRGGAEREKLFF	TGTGCCACCAGCAGGGGGGGCGCGGAAAGGGAAAAACTGTTTTTT
.	TRBV6-5	TRBJ2-6	.	CASSYFRSGANVLTF	TGTGCCAGCAGTTACTTTCGCTCTGGGGCCAACGTCCTGACTTTC
TRBD2	TRBV3-1	TRBJ2-4	many	CASSQLLAGGNIQYF	TGTGCCAGCAGCCAACTACTAGCGGGAGGGAACATTCAGTACTTC
.	TRBV5-5	TRBJ2-2	many	CASSLGRNTGELFF	TGTGCCAGCAGCTTAGGTCGGAACACCGGGGAGCTGTTTTTT
TRBD2	TRBV12-3/TRBV12-4	TRBJ2-1	many	CASSGTSGTYNEQFF	TGTGCCAGCAGCGGGACTAGCGGAACCTACAATGAGCAGTTCTTC
TRBD2	TRBV5-1	TRBJ2-1	many	CASSSGTSGSASYNEQFF	TGTGCCAGCAGCTCCGGGACTAGCGGGAGTGCCTCCTACAATGAGCAGTTCTTC
.	TRBV2	TRBJ2-5	few	CASSETEGSLETQYF	TGTGCCAGCAGTGAAACAGAGGGTAGCCTGGAGACCCAGTACTTC
.	TRBV6-2/TRBV6-3	TRBJ2-7	many	CASRKAGQLYEQYF	TGTGCCAGCAGGAAAGCGGGACAGCTTTACGAGCAGTACTTC
.	TRBV18	TRBJ2-7	.	CASSPSSWQGDEQYF	TGTGCCAGCTCACCAAGTTCGTGGCAGGGCGACGAGCAGTACTTC
.	TRBV2	TRBJ1-4	many	CASSLRAATNEKLFF	TGTGCCAGCAGCTTAAGGGCAGCAACTAATGAAAAACTGTTTTTT
.	TRBV30	TRBJ1-4	few	CASRPTATNEKLFF	TGTGCCTCAAGACCGACCGCAACTAATGAAAAACTGTTTTTT
.	TRBV9	TRBJ2-7	.	CASSPLSRTLHYEQYF	TGTGCCAGCAGCCCCCTCTCGAGGACGCTCCACTACGAGCAGTACTTC
.	TRBV24-1	TRBJ1-1	many	CATRPRDTQNTEAFF	TGTGCCACAAGGCCCCGGGACACCCAGAACACTGAAGCTTTCTTT
.	TRBV6-2/TRBV6-3	TRBJ2-1	many	CASSWSGWDNEQFF	TGTGCCAGCAGTTGGTCGGGATGGGACAATGAGCAGTTCTTC
TRBD2	TRBV14	TRBJ2-5	many	CASSQDPSGRQETQYF	TGTGCCAGCAGCCAAGACCCTAGCGGAAGACAAGAGACCCAGTACTTC
.	TRBV24-1	TRBJ2-7	many	CATSETGYEQYF	TGTGCCACCAGTGAAACAGGCTACGAGCAGTACTTC
TRBD2	TRBV12-3/TRBV12-4	TRBJ2-3	many	CASSLPGLAGGLSTDTQYF	TGTGCCAGCAGTCTCCCGGGACTAGCGGGAGGGCTCAGCACAGATACGCAGTATTTT
.	TRBV19	TRBJ1-2	.	CASSIGAIRRRNYGYTF	TGTGCCAGTAGTATAGGGGCCATTCGGAGGCGAAACTATGGCTACACCTTC
.	TRBV5-1	TRBJ2-2	many	CASSFRDGNTGELFF	TGCGCCAGCAGCTTCCGGGACGGGAACACCGGGGAGCTGTTTTTT
.	TRBV30	TRBJ1-3	few	CAWSVLLADTIYF	TGTGCCTGGAGTGTACTTTTGGCGGACACCATATATTTT
TRBD2	TRBV29-1	TRBJ2-6	many	CSVPRGDGANVLTF	TGCAGCGTCCCGCGGGGGGATGGGGCCAACGTCCTGACTTTC
.	TRBV3-1	TRBJ1-2	many	CASSQDTGGTNYGYTF	TGTGCCAGCAGCCAAGATACTGGAGGAACTAACTATGGCTACACCTTC
.	TRBV18	TRBJ2-3	few	CASSPGTIKTDTQYF	TGTGCCAGCTCACCAGGGACCATAAAAACAGATACGCAGTATTTT
.	TRBV6-1	TRBJ1-6	many	CASSGRGSYNSPLHF	TGTGCCAGCAGTGGGAGGGGGAGCTATAATTCACCCCTCCACTTT
.	TRBV19	TRBJ1-5	few	CASTGDGNQPQHF	TGTGCCAGTACAGGGGATGGCAATCAGCCCCAGCATTTT
.	TRBV12-3/TRBV12-4	TRBJ1-2	many	CASSLRAGTFYGYTF	TGTGCCAGCAGTTTGAGGGCAGGGACTTTCTATGGCTACACCTTC
TRBD2	TRBV12-3/TRBV12-4	TRBJ2-3	many	CASSKEGLAVTDTQYF	TGTGCCAGCAGTAAAGAGGGACTAGCAGTCACAGATACGCAGTATTTT
.	TRBV12-3/TRBV12-4	TRBJ1-4	many	CASSFLRGATNEKLFF	TGTGCCAGCAGCTTTCTCAGGGGCGCAACTAATGAAAAACTGTTTTTT
.	TRBV7-2	TRBJ2-7	many	CASSSPSTGYYEQYF	TGTGCCAGCAGCTCCCCTAGTACGGGGTACTACGAGCAGTACTTC
.	TRBV27	TRBJ1-6	many	CASSLVAGQANSPLHF	TGTGCCAGCAGTTTGGTGGCGGGACAAGCAAATTCACCCCTCCACTTT
.	TRBV3-1	TRBJ1-3	few	CASSQEALRGSGNTIYF	TGTGCCAGCAGCCAAGAAGCTCTCAGGGGCTCTGGAAACACCATATATTTT
.	TRBV20-1	TRBJ1-1	many	CSAREETGMNTEAFF	TGCAGTGCTAGAGAAGAGACGGGCATGAACACTGAAGCTTTCTTT
TRBD1	TRBV30	TRBJ1-5	many	CAWDRTGDQPQHF	TGTGCCTGGGATCGGACAGGGGATCAGCCCCAGCATTTT
TRBD2	TRBV3-1	TRBJ2-7	many	CASSQDSGRVREQYF	TGTGCCAGCAGCCAAGATAGCGGGAGGGTGAGGGAGCAGTACTTC
.	TRBV28	TRBJ2-3	many	CASVQGNTDTQYF	TGTGCCAGCGTTCAGGGGAACACAGATACGCAGTATTTT
.	TRBV25-1	TRBJ1-2	few	CASSGQTYGYTF	TGTGCCAGCAGTGGGCAAACCTATGGCTACACCTTC
TRBD2	TRBV12-3/TRBV12-4	TRBJ2-7	many	CASSAGGLAGVPTYEQYF	TGTGCCAGCAGTGCAGGCGGACTAGCGGGCGTTCCTACCTACGAGCAGTACTTC
.	TRBV2	TRBJ2-1	many	CASSEGRGTSGLEQFF	TGTGCCAGCAGTGAGGGACGCGGGACATCAGGTCTGGAGCAGTTCTTC